This T cell receptor (beta chain) was captured in a study of blood T cell repertoires in COVID-19. For the study at large: Samples of COVID-19 (acute and convalescent) were obtained from the United States, Italy and Spain. Sample material is recorded as cDNA or gDNA derived from T cells, B-cell-depleted T cells, or PBMCs.

Using immunoSEQ multiplex PCR, the repertoire was profiled, and TCRdb retains in-frame clones only, with some absent. In the table there are roughly 250,000 clones, around 90% of which are singletons. This clone was recorded once. J was trimmed by 4 bases and V by 5 bases; bases with no gene match: 6. Germline V CDR1 and CDR2: MNHEY, SMNVEV (reference sequence). This CDR3 contains 15 residues. The receptor comes from a man in his 60s who had recovered from COVID-19. The sequenced material came from peripheral blood. The chain links TRBV27 to TRBJ1-1; 11 positions agree with TRBD1. CDR3 in amino acids: CASSAPGTGGTEAFF. CDR3 sequence (DNA): TGTGCCAGCAGTGCGCCCGGGACAGGGGGCACTGAAGCTTTCTTT.